The present T cell receptor (beta chain) was sequenced within a study of blood T cell repertoires in COVID-19. V dropped 5 bases and J dropped 5 bases, with 3 bases sitting between them. CDR3 length: 10 amino acids. Germline V CDR1 and CDR2: MNHEY, SVGEGT. In the source study's methods: By means of reference gene primer amplification, nucleated cell counts were estimated. Only in-frame clones appear in the TCRdb table, and some are missing; sequencing was by immunoSEQ multiplex PCR. V, J and clone size were drawn from that table, and D and trimming were deduced from the DNA. The table records approximately 340,000 clones, roughly 90% of them present only once.

The V and J genes are TRBV6-2 or TRBV6-3 and TRBJ1-2; no clear D. The TCR sequence derives from a young man with COVID-19, enrolled during active disease. The sequencing sample was made of peripheral blood. The CDR3 spells CASSHYGYTF. DNA of the CDR3: TGTGCCAGCAGTCATTATGGCTACACCTTC.